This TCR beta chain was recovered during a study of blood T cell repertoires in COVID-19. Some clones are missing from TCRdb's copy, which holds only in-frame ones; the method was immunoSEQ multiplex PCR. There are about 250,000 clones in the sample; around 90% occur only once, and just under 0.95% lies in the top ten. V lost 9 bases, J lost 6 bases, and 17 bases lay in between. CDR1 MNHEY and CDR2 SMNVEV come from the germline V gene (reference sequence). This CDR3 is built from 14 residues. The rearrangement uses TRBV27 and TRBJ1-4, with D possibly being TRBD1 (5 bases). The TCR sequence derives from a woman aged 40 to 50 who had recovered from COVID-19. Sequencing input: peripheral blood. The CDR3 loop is CASSNGGFDEKLFF. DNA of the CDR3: TGTGCCAGTTCGAACGGGGGGTTTGATGAAAAACTGTTTTTT.